Below are 9 T cell receptor beta chains sequenced from a single sample in a study of T cell repertoires in cytomegalovirus infection. Antigens for these TCRs are unknown. TCRdb analysed the reads with MiXCR anew, one entry per CDR3 protein. This repertoire shows about a million distinct CDR3 sequences, about a third found once; its top ten account for roughly 13%. This specimen was cultured CD8+ T cells from PBMCs, taken from culture after CMV antigen stimulation. Source of these receptors: a human donor in good health (CMV status not recorded). Some clones in this sample may be carry-over from other donors' samples.

This clonotype was seen at least ten times. This chain uses TRBV7-2 with TRBJ2-1; 8 nucleotides agree with TRBD2. With 1 base clipped from V and 2 bases from J, the junction kept 4 bases outside the gene matches. The CDR3 extends over 16 amino acids. Germline V gene sequence: CDR1 SGHTA, CDR2 FQGNSA. This CDR3 is CASSLEQRGTYNEQFF. The CDR3 bases are TGTGCCAGCAGCTTAGAGCAGCGGGGGACCTACAATGAGCAGTTCTTC.

The genes are TRBV28 and TRBJ2-1; the D gene is possibly TRBD1 (5 bases). The CDR3 is 15 residues long. Germline assignment: CDR1 MDHEN and CDR2 SYDVKM. V was clipped by 5 bases and J by 5 bases, with 16 bases between them. The CDR3 sequence: CASSPPRQGHNEQFF. DNA of the CDR3: TGTGCCAGCAGTCCTCCGAGGCAGGGCCACAATGAGCAGTTCTTC.

The chain joins TRBV7-6 to TRBJ2-1, with 12 bases aligning to TRBD2. V shed 1 base, J shed 6 bases, and the junction held 4 bases outside the gene matches. Germline loops: CDR1 SGHVS, CDR2 FNYEAQ. The CDR3 runs to 16 residues. CDR3 DNA sequence: TGTGCCAGCAGCTTAGAACTAGCGGGGGGTGGCAATGAGCAGTTCTTC. Translation gives CASSLELAGGGNEQFF. The whole variable domain, remainder taken from reference TRBV7-6 and TRBJ2-1, is GAGVSQSPRYKVTKRGQDVALRCDPISGHVSLYWYRQALGQGPEFLTYFNYEAQQDKSGLPNDRFSAERPEGSISTLTIQRTEQRDSAMYRCASSLELAGGGNEQFFGPGTRLTVL.

This clonotype was detected only a few times. This chain uses TRBV6-6 with TRBJ2-7; 9 nucleotides agree with TRBD1. Per germline, CDR1 MNHNY and CDR2 SVGAGI (reference sequence). The CDR3 has 15 amino acids. V shed 2 bases, J shed 4 bases, and the junction held 6 bases outside the gene matches. The DNA of the CDR3 is TGTGCCAGCAGTTACCGAGTTGACAGGGGGTACGAGCAGTACGTC. It yields the protein CASSYRVDRGYEQYV.

This clonotype was observed a few times. The V gene is TRBV7-9, the J gene TRBJ1-1, with D possibly TRBD1 on 5 matching bases. Germline V lookup: CDR1 SEHNR, CDR2 FQNEAQ (reference sequence). The CDR3 is 14 residues long. With 9 bases removed from V and 4 bases from J, the gap between germline ends came to 18 bases. Written as DNA, the CDR3 is TGTGCCAGTGGTAGAAGGGGATCCGGCACTGAAGCTTTCTTT. It specifies CASGRRGSGTEAFF.

In this sample, this clonotype turned up a few times. The chain carries TRBV7-6 and TRBJ2-7, with 11 nucleotides matching TRBD1. CDR1 and CDR2 from the germline V gene are SGHVS and FNYEAQ. J was trimmed by 1 base and V by 5 bases; bases with no gene match: 10. CDR3 size: 17 residues. This chain's CDR3 is CASSPRPGTGGSYEQYV. The CDR3 region has the DNA TGTGCCAGCAGCCCCCGTCCCGGGACAGGGGGTTCCTACGAGCAGTACGTC.

This chain joins TRBV27 and TRBJ1-2, with D uncertain. Germline-derived CDR1 and CDR2 are MNHEY and SMNVEV (reference sequence). Trimming removed 2 bases at V and 4 bases at J, with 14 bases between. The CDR3 totals 15 residues. CDR3: CASSLSWGSGYGYTF. CDR3 DNA: TGTGCCAGCAGTTTAAGTTGGGGAAGCGGCTATGGCTACACCTTC.

The J gene is TRBJ1-5, the V gene TRBV10-3; the D gene is possibly TRBD1 (5 bases). Looked up from germline, CDR1 is ENHRY and CDR2 is SYGVKD. CDR3 length: 13 residues. Trimming took 3 bases from V and 2 from J, leaving 5 bases between them. In DNA, the CDR3 is TGTGCCATCAGTGACAGGGGCAATCAGCCCCAGCATTTT. The encoded protein is CAISDRGNQPQHF.

This clonotype was seen once. J is TRBJ2-6 and V is TRBV15; D may correspond to TRBD1 or TRBD2 (5 bases each). Trimming left V 8 bases short and J 0 bases short, with 11 bases between. Per the germline V gene, CDR1 is LNHNV and CDR2 is YYDKDF (reference sequence). The CDR3 is made up of 15 amino acids. CDR3 protein: CATVRGVSGANVLTF. DNA for the CDR3: TGTGCCACCGTGCGAGGGGTCTCTGGGGCCAACGTCCTGACTTTC.